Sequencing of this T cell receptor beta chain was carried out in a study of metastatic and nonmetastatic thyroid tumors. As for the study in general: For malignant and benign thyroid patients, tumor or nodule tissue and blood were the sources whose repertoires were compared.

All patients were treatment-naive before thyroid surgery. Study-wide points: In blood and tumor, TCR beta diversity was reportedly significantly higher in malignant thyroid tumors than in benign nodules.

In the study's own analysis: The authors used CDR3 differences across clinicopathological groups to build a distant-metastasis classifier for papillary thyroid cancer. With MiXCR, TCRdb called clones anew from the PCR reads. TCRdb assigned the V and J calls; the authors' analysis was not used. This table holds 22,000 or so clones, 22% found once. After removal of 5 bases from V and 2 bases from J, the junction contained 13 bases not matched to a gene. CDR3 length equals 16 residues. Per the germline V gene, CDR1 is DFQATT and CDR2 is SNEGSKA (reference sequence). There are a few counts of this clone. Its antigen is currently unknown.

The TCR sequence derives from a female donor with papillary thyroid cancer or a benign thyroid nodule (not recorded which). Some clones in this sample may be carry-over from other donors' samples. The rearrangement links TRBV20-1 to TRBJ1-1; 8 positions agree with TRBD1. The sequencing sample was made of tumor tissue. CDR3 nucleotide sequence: TGCAGTGCTGTCAGTGGCAGGGGGCGAGAAAACACTGAAGCTTTCTTT. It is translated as CSAVSGRGRENTEAFF.